The text below deals with one T cell receptor (beta chain). Its antigen is still unknown. TCR beta CDR3 regions were amplified from RNA transcripts. First-round RT-PCR targeting the TCR CDR3 was performed with the HTBI primer set. TCRdb re-analysed the multiplex PCR reads in MiXCR, keeping a single row per CDR3 protein. Of about 560,000 distinct CDR3 sequences listed, approximately 15% are singletons. The sample belongs to a study of T cells in Graves' hyperthyroidism and ophthalmopathy. Points from the study as a whole: Most thyroid clonotypes with frequency above 0.001 were detected in blood.

The ends lost 1 base at V and 3 bases at J; junction bases unmatched: 2. The CDR3 spans 14 residues. Germline V gene data show CDR1 as LNHDA and CDR2 as SQIVND (reference sequence). It was approximately 9.7 ml of fresh peripheral blood that supplied the PBMCs. The source is a woman aged 18-30 years with Graves' hyperthyroidism. The sequenced sample consisted of blood. V and J are TRBV19 and TRBJ2-7; 8 positions agree with TRBD2. The CDR3 loop reads CASSIGLAGYEQYF. The CDR3 DNA reads as TGTGCCAGTAGTATAGGCCTAGCGGGCTACGAGCAGTACTTC. Supplemented by reference TRBV19 and TRBJ2-7, the full variable domain reads DGGITQSPKYLFRKEGQNVTLSCEQNLNHDAMYWYRQDPGQGLRLIYYSQIVNDFQKGDIAEGYSVSREKKESFPLTVTSAQKNPTAFYLCASSIGLAGYEQYFGPGTRLTVT.